This TCR beta chain was identified in a study of control samples from healthy donors and cancer patients. With 0 bases removed from V and 1 base from J, the gap between germline ends came to 6 bases. Per the germline V gene, CDR1 is SGHRS and CDR2 is YFSETQ. The CDR3 runs to 14 residues. Sequencing was performed with immunoSEQ multiplex PCR; in TCRdb, only in-frame clones are kept and a portion is missing. The sample has about 20,000 clones, 65% to 90% seen once. The genes are TRBV5-1 and TRBJ2-3, with D unresolved. Sequenced material: PBMCs. The sequence was obtained from a man in his sixties with head and neck cancer. CDR3 bases: TGCGCCAGCAGCTTGGCTATCGGCACAGATACGCAGTATTTT. This gives the protein CASSLAIGTDTQYF.